This T cell receptor beta chain was retrieved from a study of blood T cell repertoires in COVID-19 (dated by TCRdb to the early 2020s). Background for the entire study: Collaborator samples came from the United States, Italy and Spain and covered acute and convalescent phases of COVID-19. Deeply sampled blood TCRbeta repertoires from subjects exposed to, actively infected with, or recovered from COVID-19 were included in the dataset. The material from the prospective study consisted of cDNA or gDNA derived from T cells, B-cell-depleted T cells, or PBMCs. The repertoires were released in a freely available public database intended as a resource for research on the immune response to SARS-CoV-2. Samples were obtained from the ongoing ImmuneRACE study (first 160 participants) and from roughly 1,300 subjects provided by 6 global collaborators. Where available, HLA class I and class II types were obtained from metadata supplied by the sample provider rather than from assay-based typing. Sample metadata almost always included a de-identified subject ID, COVID-19 status, age in years and sex. Here is what the overall study found, with its caveats: Clinical and demographic metadata were provided uncurated, with the amount varying by source and participant.

The immunoSEQ Assay, a bias-controlled multiplex PCR, was used to amplify TCRbeta CDR3 regions from genomic DNA. Per the source publication's procedure: Nucleated cell counts per sample were estimated from amplification of reference gene primers within the assay. Sequence reads were collapsed and filtered to measure the absolute abundance of every unique TCRbeta CDR3 rearrangement. Productive Simpson clonality was computed per sample as the square root of Simpson's diversity index over productive rearrangements. In its TCRdb copy, this immuneACCESS table keeps in-frame sequences only and misses some clones. Where compared with another copy, unresolved V genes explain less than half of these, and the others have no known cause. V and J calls plus clone size are reproduced from that table; the DNA served to infer D and trimming. Across this sample there are tens of thousands of clones, with around 86% seen only once. The top ten clonotypes cover 1.5% to 2% of the sample.

The CDR3 starts with the cysteine, ends with the phenylalanine, and has 18 residues. Only CDR3 DNA remains: 54 bases, in frame from the first base. Details on this clone: Which antigen it targets is not known. One base away there is no much larger clone; base qualities are not given.

Collaborating institutions collected whole blood in K2EDTA tubes following their own protocols. For TCRbeta analysis, collaborators shipped samples as frozen whole blood, isolated PBMCs, or DNA extracted from either of those sample types. The receptor was derived from an older woman with acute or convalescent COVID-19. This chain joins TRBV21-1 to TRBJ1-2; TRBD1 is taken as the D call from the table, unchecked against the DNA. TRBV21-1 is tagged as a pseudogene. The sequencing sample was made of peripheral blood. The CDR3 in this case is CASIDPRTGALRFYGYTF. The DNA sequence is given as TGTGCCAGCATCGACCCGCGGACAGGGGCACTACGGTTTTATGGCTACACCTTC.